Listed below are T cell receptor beta chains from one sample, sequenced in a study of sequential checkpoint blockade in melanoma. Sequencing was performed with immunoSEQ multiplex PCR; in TCRdb, only in-frame clones are kept and a portion is missing. The sample lists about 32,000 clones; under 90% were seen once. The sequencing used CD8+ T cells sorted from blood (inferred from file names), collected from a patient given nivolumab and ipilimumab in sequence. These receptors were obtained from a human donor with melanoma. Each CDR3 is given with its conserved first and last residue. A D gene is named only where the DNA matches it firmly. Size tells how often a clone was seen (once, few, many) or the class of an expanded clone, and some rows leave it out.

CDR3aa: CAGRHRIMPYEQYF; CDR3nt: TGTGCCGGACGTCACAGGATTATGCCGTACGAGCAGTACTTC; abundance: -; j_gene: TRBJ2-7; v_gene: TRBV2; d_gene: -; len: 14
CDR3aa: CASSLGSGRDYNEQFF; CDR3nt: TGTGCCAGCAGCTTAGGCAGCGGGAGGGACTACAATGAGCAGTTCTTC; abundance: -; j_gene: TRBJ2-1; v_gene: TRBV7-9; d_gene: TRBD2; len: 16
CDR3aa: CASSGTGTSDEQYF; CDR3nt: TGTGCCAGCAGCGGCACCGGGACAAGCGACGAGCAGTACTTC; abundance: -; j_gene: TRBJ2-7; v_gene: TRBV5-4; d_gene: -; len: 14
CDR3aa: CASSQVRGRFQPQHF; CDR3nt: TGCGCCAGCAGCCAAGTCAGGGGGCGGTTTCAGCCCCAGCATTTT; abundance: once; j_gene: TRBJ1-5; v_gene: TRBV4-3; d_gene: TRBD1; len: 15
CDR3aa: CASSWTGTGQQPQHF; CDR3nt: TGTGCCAGCAGTTGGACCGGGACAGGGCAACAGCCCCAGCATTTT; abundance: few; j_gene: TRBJ1-5; v_gene: TRBV28; d_gene: TRBD1; len: 15
CDR3aa: CASSPPGRGLYGYTF; CDR3nt: TGTGCCAGCTCACCACCGGGCAGGGGGCTGTATGGCTACACCTTC; abundance: -; j_gene: TRBJ1-2; v_gene: TRBV18; d_gene: TRBD1; len: 15
CDR3aa: CASGLVTGGAYNEQFF; CDR3nt: TGTGCTAGTGGTTTGGTAACTGGGGGCGCATACAATGAGCAGTTCTTC; abundance: -; j_gene: TRBJ2-1; v_gene: TRBV12-5; d_gene: -; len: 16
CDR3aa: CASSMTGGEGYGYTF; CDR3nt: TGTGCCAGCAGTATGACAGGGGGCGAGGGCTATGGCTACACCTTC; abundance: -; j_gene: TRBJ1-2; v_gene: TRBV6-5; d_gene: TRBD1; len: 15
CDR3aa: CASSPTDSYEQYF; CDR3nt: TGTGCCAGCTCGCCGACAGACTCCTACGAGCAGTACTTC; abundance: -; j_gene: TRBJ2-7; v_gene: TRBV18; d_gene: -; len: 13
CDR3aa: CSGSGGILEGETQYF; CDR3nt: TGCAGCGGCAGTGGGGGGATCCTAGAAGGAGAGACCCAGTACTTC; abundance: -; j_gene: TRBJ2-5; v_gene: TRBV29-1; d_gene: -; len: 15
CDR3aa: CASSLSSGSEQYF; CDR3nt: TGTGCCAGCAGTTTATCGAGCGGCAGCGAGCAGTACTTC; abundance: -; j_gene: TRBJ2-7; v_gene: TRBV27; d_gene: -; len: 13
CDR3aa: CASSSWTSSNEQFF; CDR3nt: TGTGCCAGCAGCTCGTGGACTAGCAGCAATGAGCAGTTCTTC; abundance: few; j_gene: TRBJ2-1; v_gene: TRBV9; d_gene: TRBD2; len: 14
CDR3aa: CASSQVIGVGEQYF; CDR3nt: TGCGCCAGCAGCCAAGTTATAGGGGTAGGGGAGCAGTACTTC; abundance: -; j_gene: TRBJ2-7; v_gene: TRBV4-1; d_gene: -; len: 14
CDR3aa: CASSLTGVHQPQHF; CDR3nt: TGTGCCAGCAGTTTGACAGGGGTCCATCAGCCCCAGCATTTT; abundance: -; j_gene: TRBJ1-5; v_gene: TRBV27; d_gene: TRBD1; len: 14
CDR3aa: CASSITPGQPQHF; CDR3nt: TGTGCCAGTAGTATTACCCCCGGGCAGCCCCAGCATTTT; abundance: few; j_gene: TRBJ1-5; v_gene: TRBV19; d_gene: -; len: 13
CDR3aa: CASSQGYEQYF; CDR3nt: TGTGCCAGCAGCCAGGGCTACGAGCAGTACTTC; abundance: few; j_gene: TRBJ2-7; v_gene: TRBV28; d_gene: -; len: 11
CDR3aa: CASILGVEAFF; CDR3nt: TGTGCCAGCATCCTAGGCGTTGAAGCTTTCTTT; abundance: -; j_gene: TRBJ1-1; v_gene: TRBV6-5; d_gene: -; len: 11
CDR3aa: CAWSFGGEKLFF; CDR3nt: TGTGCCTGGAGTTTCGGAGGAGAAAAACTGTTTTTT; abundance: -; j_gene: TRBJ1-4; v_gene: TRBV30; d_gene: -; len: 12
CDR3aa: CASSAGGGRGNTIYF; CDR3nt: TGTGCCAGCAGCGCCGGGGGAGGGCGGGGAAACACCATATATTTT; abundance: -; j_gene: TRBJ1-3; v_gene: TRBV9; d_gene: -; len: 15
CDR3aa: CASSMVAGGNQPQHF; CDR3nt: TGTGCCAGTAGTATGGTGGCAGGGGGCAATCAGCCCCAGCATTTT; abundance: -; j_gene: TRBJ1-5; v_gene: TRBV19; d_gene: -; len: 15
CDR3aa: CAVRDRALPAYEQYF; CDR3nt: TGTGCCGTCAGGGACAGAGCCTTACCAGCCTACGAGCAGTACTTC; abundance: -; j_gene: TRBJ2-7; v_gene: TRBV27; d_gene: TRBD1; len: 15
CDR3aa: CASNYRGRRYGYTF; CDR3nt: TGTGCCAGCAACTACAGGGGGCGGAGGTATGGCTACACCTTC; abundance: -; j_gene: TRBJ1-2; v_gene: TRBV6-5; d_gene: TRBD1; len: 14
CDR3aa: CAWSALGQGNSPLHF; CDR3nt: TGTGCCTGGAGTGCCCTTGGACAGGGGAATTCACCCCTCCACTTT; abundance: -; j_gene: TRBJ1-6; v_gene: TRBV30; d_gene: TRBD1; len: 15
CDR3aa: CASSLGSGTGELFF; CDR3nt: TGTGCCAGCAGCTTGGGTAGCGGGACCGGGGAGCTGTTTTTT; abundance: -; j_gene: TRBJ2-2; v_gene: TRBV5-6; d_gene: TRBD2; len: 14
CDR3aa: CASSEVGYRGAEQYF; CDR3nt: TGTGCCAGCAGTGAAGTAGGCTACAGGGGGGCCGAGCAGTACTTC; abundance: -; j_gene: TRBJ2-7; v_gene: TRBV2; d_gene: TRBD1; len: 15
CDR3aa: CASQYRAMNTEAFF; CDR3nt: TGCGCCAGCCAGTACAGGGCGATGAACACTGAAGCTTTCTTT; abundance: -; j_gene: TRBJ1-1; v_gene: TRBV5-1; d_gene: -; len: 14
CDR3aa: CASSQQGMGGYTF; CDR3nt: TGTGCCAGCAGCCAACAGGGGATGGGTGGCTACACCTTC; abundance: -; j_gene: TRBJ1-2; v_gene: TRBV5-6; d_gene: TRBD1; len: 13
CDR3aa: CASSPLQGPQYF; CDR3nt: TGCGCCAGCAGCCCCCTACAGGGCCCGCAGTACTTC; abundance: once; j_gene: TRBJ2-7; v_gene: TRBV4-1; d_gene: -; len: 12
CDR3aa: CASSLSLRGGANVLTF; CDR3nt: TGTGCCAGCAGCTTATCTCTAAGGGGAGGGGCCAACGTCCTGACTTTC; abundance: -; j_gene: TRBJ2-6; v_gene: TRBV7-9; d_gene: -; len: 16
CDR3aa: CASSVAGEAYEQYF; CDR3nt: TGTGCCAGCAGCGTAGCAGGGGAAGCCTACGAGCAGTACTTC; abundance: -; j_gene: TRBJ2-7; v_gene: TRBV9; d_gene: -; len: 14
CDR3aa: CASSYWGSADTQYF; CDR3nt: TGTGCCAGCAGTTACTGGGGCTCTGCCGATACGCAGTATTTT; abundance: -; j_gene: TRBJ2-3; v_gene: TRBV6-6; d_gene: -; len: 14
CDR3aa: CASSVFSTNTGELFF; CDR3nt: TGTGCCAGCAGCGTATTTTCTACGAACACCGGGGAGCTGTTTTTT; abundance: once; j_gene: TRBJ2-2; v_gene: TRBV9; d_gene: -; len: 15
CDR3aa: CASSDPGQGGPGELFF; CDR3nt: TGTGCCAGCAGTGACCCTGGACAGGGAGGACCCGGGGAGCTGTTTTTT; abundance: medium-sized; j_gene: TRBJ2-2; v_gene: TRBV6-4; d_gene: TRBD1; len: 16
CDR3aa: CASRRQGAPYEQYF; CDR3nt: TGTGCCAGCAGGCGACAGGGGGCCCCCTACGAGCAGTACTTC; abundance: -; j_gene: TRBJ2-7; v_gene: TRBV28; d_gene: TRBD1; len: 14
CDR3aa: CASSVQRGGPSGANVLTF; CDR3nt: TGTGCCAGCAGCGTACAGAGGGGGGGGCCGTCTGGGGCCAACGTCCTGACTTTC; abundance: -; j_gene: TRBJ2-6; v_gene: TRBV9; d_gene: -; len: 18
CDR3aa: CASSLFRMMPGELFF; CDR3nt: TGTGCCAGCAGCTTGTTCAGGATGATGCCCGGGGAGCTGTTTTTT; abundance: -; j_gene: TRBJ2-2; v_gene: TRBV7-9; d_gene: -; len: 15
CDR3aa: CASSVAVAGQQYF; CDR3nt: TGTGCCAGCAGCGTAGCGGTTGCGGGTCAGCAGTACTTC; abundance: -; j_gene: TRBJ2-7; v_gene: TRBV9; d_gene: -; len: 13
CDR3aa: CASSQDAGGFMNTEAFF; CDR3nt: TGCGCCAGCAGCCAAGACGCAGGGGGATTTATGAACACTGAAGCTTTCTTT; abundance: -; j_gene: TRBJ1-1; v_gene: TRBV4-1; d_gene: TRBD1; len: 17
CDR3aa: CASSPDGGNTIYF; CDR3nt: TGCGCCAGCAGCCCGGACGGGGGGAACACCATATATTTT; abundance: -; j_gene: TRBJ1-3; v_gene: TRBV5-1; d_gene: -; len: 13
CDR3aa: CASSRAGIGEQYF; CDR3nt: TGCGCCAGCAGTCGGGCAGGGATAGGGGAGCAGTACTTC; abundance: few; j_gene: TRBJ2-7; v_gene: TRBV10-1; d_gene: -; len: 13
CDR3aa: CASSLDRDDGYTF; CDR3nt: TGTGCCAGCAGCCTGGACAGGGATGATGGCTACACCTTC; abundance: few; j_gene: TRBJ1-2; v_gene: TRBV13; d_gene: TRBD1; len: 13
CDR3aa: CASRQGNMNTEAFF; CDR3nt: TGTGCCAGCAGACAGGGAAATATGAACACTGAAGCTTTCTTT; abundance: -; j_gene: TRBJ1-1; v_gene: TRBV7-2; d_gene: -; len: 14
CDR3aa: CASSISAGSNQPQHF; CDR3nt: TGTGCCAGTAGTATATCTGCAGGTAGCAATCAGCCCCAGCATTTT; abundance: few; j_gene: TRBJ1-5; v_gene: TRBV19; d_gene: -; len: 15
CDR3aa: CASSQVKGSGTGTEKLFF; CDR3nt: TGCGCCAGCAGCCAAGTAAAGGGGTCCGGGACAGGGACTGAAAAACTGTTTTTT; abundance: -; j_gene: TRBJ1-4; v_gene: TRBV4-1; d_gene: TRBD1; len: 18
CDR3aa: CASSYGTGVRYNEQFF; CDR3nt: TGTGCCAGCAGCTACGGGACAGGGGTTCGCTACAATGAGCAGTTCTTC; abundance: -; j_gene: TRBJ2-1; v_gene: TRBV7-9; d_gene: TRBD1; len: 16
CDR3aa: CASSYQGAGNQPQHF; CDR3nt: TGTGCCAGCAGCTACCAGGGGGCAGGGAATCAGCCCCAGCATTTT; abundance: -; j_gene: TRBJ1-5; v_gene: TRBV5-6; d_gene: TRBD1; len: 15
CDR3aa: CASSLLERTDTQYF; CDR3nt: TGTGCCAGCAGCTTACTAGAGCGCACAGATACGCAGTATTTT; abundance: -; j_gene: TRBJ2-3; v_gene: TRBV7-9; d_gene: -; len: 14
CDR3aa: CASSSPNRAYEQYF; CDR3nt: TGTGCCAGCAGCTCACCTAACAGGGCCTACGAGCAGTACTTC; abundance: -; j_gene: TRBJ2-7; v_gene: TRBV7-9; d_gene: -; len: 14
CDR3aa: CASSPLQGAGSGANVLTF; CDR3nt: TGTGCCAGCTCACCTCTTCAGGGGGCAGGCTCTGGGGCCAACGTCCTGACTTTC; abundance: -; j_gene: TRBJ2-6; v_gene: TRBV18; d_gene: TRBD1; len: 18
CDR3aa: CAWSVRGTGYSGPREQYF; CDR3nt: TGTGCCTGGAGTGTACGGGGGACAGGGTACTCCGGGCCCCGGGAGCAGTACTTC; abundance: -; j_gene: TRBJ2-7; v_gene: TRBV30; d_gene: TRBD1; len: 18
CDR3aa: CASSLLAGGGSADTQYF; CDR3nt: TGCGCCAGCAGCCTTCTAGCGGGGGGGGGAAGCGCAGATACGCAGTATTTT; abundance: -; j_gene: TRBJ2-3; v_gene: TRBV4-1; d_gene: TRBD2; len: 17
CDR3aa: CASTPPLQTLSNTGELFF; CDR3nt: TGTGCCAGCACTCCTCCCCTCCAGACACTTTCGAACACCGGGGAGCTGTTTTTT; abundance: -; j_gene: TRBJ2-2; v_gene: TRBV28; d_gene: -; len: 18
CDR3aa: CASSSPTGTYEQYF; CDR3nt: TGTGCCAGCAGTTCACCGACAGGGACCTACGAGCAGTACTTC; abundance: -; j_gene: TRBJ2-7; v_gene: TRBV28; d_gene: TRBD1; len: 14
CDR3aa: CAASSVRGTALYF; CDR3nt: TGTGCCGCAAGTTCAGTGCGGGGGACGGCCCTGTACTTC; abundance: -; j_gene: TRBJ2-5; v_gene: TRBV27; d_gene: TRBD2; len: 13